Listed below are T cell receptor beta chains from one sample, sequenced in a study of T cell responses to AZD1222 COVID-19 vaccine. This table comes from immunoSEQ multiplex PCR, and its TCRdb copy is limited to in-frame clones, with some not included. This sample has 90,000 to 120,000 clones, with about 88% found just once. Specimen: peripheral blood, collected on day 0 of AZD1222 vaccination. These receptors all stem from an adult in good health. The CDR3 runs from the conserved cysteine through the conserved F or W. Fields, in order: J gene, V gene, D gene, CDR3 DNA, CDR3 protein. The D gene is left open where the match is weak.

>TRBJ2-7|TRBV7-8|NA
TGTGCCAGCAGCCCCGTTGTCAGTACGTCCTCCTACGAGCAGTACTTC
CASSPVVSTSSYEQYF
>TRBJ1-2|TRBV5-1|NA
TGCGCCAGCAGCTTGTCCAGGGGAGTTGCGGTTGGTGGCTACACCTTC
CASSLSRGVAVGGYTF
>TRBJ1-1|TRBV6-1|NA
TGTGCCAGCAGTGACCAGGGACGGGGGCTTTTAATGAACACTGAAGCTTTCTTT
CASSDQGRGLLMNTEAFF
>TRBJ2-2|TRBV28|TRBD2
TGTGCCAGCAGTTTCGGGCGGGGGTCGAACACCGGGGAGCTGTTTTTT
CASSFGRGSNTGELFF
>TRBJ2-3|TRBV9|NA
TGTGCCAGCAGCGTCCGACTAGTGGGGGTCACAGATACGCAGTATTTT
CASSVRLVGVTDTQYF
>TRBJ1-1|TRBV7-9|NA
TGTGCCAGCAGCTTAGGTCTTACGGTGGATGACACTGAAGCTTTCTTT
CASSLGLTVDDTEAFF
>TRBJ1-1|TRBV7-6|TRBD1
TGTGCCAGCAGCAGACGGACAGGGGGTTTCACTGAAGCTTTCTTT
CASSRRTGGFTEAFF
>TRBJ1-5|TRBV6-1|TRBD1
TGTGCCAGCAGTGAATTCGACAGGGGAGACAATCAGCCCCAGCATTTT
CASSEFDRGDNQPQHF
>TRBJ1-5|TRBV5-8|TRBD1
TGTGCCAGCAGTCTCGGGAAGACAGGGATCAATCAGCCCCAGCATTTT
CASSLGKTGINQPQHF
>TRBJ1-1|TRBV2|TRBD1
TGTGCCAGCAGTACGGACAGGACTAACACTGAAGCTTTCTTT
CASSTDRTNTEAFF